The T cell receptor beta chain under discussion was sequenced for a study of identical twins. TCRdb re-analysed the 5' RACE reads in MiXCR, keeping a single row per CDR3 protein. Of approximately 630,000 distinct CDR3 sequences listed, under 8.5% are singletons. In its sample, this clonotype was seen a few times. CDR1 and CDR2 from the germline V gene are MRHNA and SNTAGT. The ends were cut back, 3 bases at V and 12 bases at J, with 15 bases in the middle. This CDR3 has 13 residues. The sample was also linked to a second study, of yellow fever vaccine responses in identical twins.

The J gene is TRBJ2-1, the V gene TRBV6-4; tentative D call: TRBD2 (5 bases). The receptor's source is a woman in her late teens or twenties in good health. Sequences were obtained from PBMCs. The CDR3 DNA reads as TGTGCCAGCAGTGAAGGGTTTGAGGGTTCGCAGTTCTTC. Translating it yields CASSEGFEGSQFF.